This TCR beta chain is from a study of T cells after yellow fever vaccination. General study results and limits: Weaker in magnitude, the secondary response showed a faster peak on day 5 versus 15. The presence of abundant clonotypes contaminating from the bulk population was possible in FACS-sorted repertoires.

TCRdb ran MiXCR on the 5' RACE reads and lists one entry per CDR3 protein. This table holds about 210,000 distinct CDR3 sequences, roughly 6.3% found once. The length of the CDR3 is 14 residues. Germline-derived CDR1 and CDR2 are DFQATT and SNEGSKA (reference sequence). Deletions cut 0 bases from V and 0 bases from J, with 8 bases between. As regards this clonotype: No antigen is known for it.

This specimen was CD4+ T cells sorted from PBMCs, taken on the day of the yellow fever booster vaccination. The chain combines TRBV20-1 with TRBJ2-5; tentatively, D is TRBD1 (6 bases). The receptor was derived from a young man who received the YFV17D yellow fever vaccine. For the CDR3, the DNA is TGCAGTGCTAGAGATCAGGGGAACCAAGAGACCCAGTACTTC. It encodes CSARDQGNQETQYF.